This T cell receptor beta chain comes out of a study of shared clonotypes between healthy human individuals. Notes on the study in general: Sorted-subset sequencing, rarefaction showed, was incomplete despite large depth. Larger estimated richness was generally seen in naive subsets than in memory subsets.

Naive-designated CD8 cells lacked CD45RO, were positively enriched for CCR7, and omitted terminally differentiated effector memory CD45RA+ cells. With 2 bases clipped from V and 2 bases from J, the junction kept 4 bases outside the gene matches. The CDR3 has 15 residues. Germline values: CDR1 WSHSY, CDR2 SAAADI. Researchers divided each subset's genomic DNA evenly across several immunoSEQ plates. The repertoire was sequenced with immunoSEQ multiplex PCR; TCRdb's copy has only in-frame clones and lacks some. The sample includes some 2.1 million clones, just over 90% seen only once; the top ten take 1.5% to 2%. A note on this clone: No antigen is known for it.

The origin of this receptor is a man between 18 and 35 years old in good health. Some clones in this sample may be carry-over from other donors' samples. The chain employs TRBV10-2 and TRBJ2-7, with 9 bases matching TRBD2. Sequencing was performed on naive CD8+ T cells from PBMCs. CDR3 sequence reads: CASSEPLAGTYEQYF. The CDR3 DNA is TGCGCCAGCAGTGAGCCCCTAGCGGGAACCTACGAGCAGTACTTC.